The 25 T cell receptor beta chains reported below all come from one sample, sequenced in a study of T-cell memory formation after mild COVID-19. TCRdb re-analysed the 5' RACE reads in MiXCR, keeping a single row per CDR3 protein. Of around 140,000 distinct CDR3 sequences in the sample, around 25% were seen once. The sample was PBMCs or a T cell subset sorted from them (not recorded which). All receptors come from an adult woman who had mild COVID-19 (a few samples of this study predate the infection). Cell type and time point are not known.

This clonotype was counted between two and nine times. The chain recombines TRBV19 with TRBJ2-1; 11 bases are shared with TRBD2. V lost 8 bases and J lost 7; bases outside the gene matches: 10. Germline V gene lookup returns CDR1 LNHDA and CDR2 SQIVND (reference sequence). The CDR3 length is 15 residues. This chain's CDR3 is CASRVLGTSGNEQFF. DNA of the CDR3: TGTGCCAGTCGAGTCCTCGGGACTAGCGGAAATGAGCAGTTCTTC.

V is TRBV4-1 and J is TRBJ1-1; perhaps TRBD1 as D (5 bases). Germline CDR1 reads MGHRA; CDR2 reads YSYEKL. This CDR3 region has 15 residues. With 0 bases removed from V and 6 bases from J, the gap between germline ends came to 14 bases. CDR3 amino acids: CASSQDPRVVSEAFF. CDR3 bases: TGCGCCAGCAGCCAAGATCCCAGGGTGGTCTCTGAAGCTTTCTTT.

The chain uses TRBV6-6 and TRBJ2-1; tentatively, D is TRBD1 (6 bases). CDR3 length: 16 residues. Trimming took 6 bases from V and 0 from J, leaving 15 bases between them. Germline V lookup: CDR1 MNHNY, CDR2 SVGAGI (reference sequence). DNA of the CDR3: TGTGCCAGCAGCCGTCATCTAGGGGGCTCCTACAATGAGCAGTTCTTC. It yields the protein CASSRHLGGSYNEQFF.

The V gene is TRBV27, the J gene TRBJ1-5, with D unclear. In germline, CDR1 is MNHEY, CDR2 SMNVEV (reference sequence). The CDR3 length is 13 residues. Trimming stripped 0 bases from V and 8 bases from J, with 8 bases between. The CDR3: CASSLSIGEPQHF. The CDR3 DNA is TGTGCCAGCAGTTTATCAATTGGGGAGCCCCAGCATTTT.

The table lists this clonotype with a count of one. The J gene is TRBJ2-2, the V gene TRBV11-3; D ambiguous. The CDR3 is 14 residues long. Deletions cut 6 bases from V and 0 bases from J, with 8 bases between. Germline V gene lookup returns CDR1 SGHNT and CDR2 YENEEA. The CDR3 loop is CASRLGPNTGELFF. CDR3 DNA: TGTGCCAGCAGACTGGGTCCGAACACCGGGGAGCTGTTTTTT.

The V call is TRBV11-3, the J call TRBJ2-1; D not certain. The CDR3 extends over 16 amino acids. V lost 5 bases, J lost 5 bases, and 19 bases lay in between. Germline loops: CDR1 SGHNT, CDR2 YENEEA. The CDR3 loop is CASSPLDVTRDNEQFF. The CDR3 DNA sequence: TGTGCCAGCAGCCCACTCGACGTCACCCGGGACAATGAGCAGTTCTTC.

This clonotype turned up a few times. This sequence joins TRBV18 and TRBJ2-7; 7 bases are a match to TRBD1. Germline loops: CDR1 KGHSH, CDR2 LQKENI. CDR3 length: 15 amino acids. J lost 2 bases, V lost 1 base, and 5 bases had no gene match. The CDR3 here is CASSPQRQGAYEQYF. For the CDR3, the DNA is TGTGCCAGCTCACCACAAAGGCAGGGGGCCTACGAGCAGTACTTC.

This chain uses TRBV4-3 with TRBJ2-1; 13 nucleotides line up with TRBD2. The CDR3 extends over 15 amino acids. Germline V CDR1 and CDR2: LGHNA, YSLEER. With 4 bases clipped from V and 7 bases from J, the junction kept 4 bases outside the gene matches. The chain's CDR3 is CASSPGTSGMNEQFF. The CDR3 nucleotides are TGCGCCAGCAGCCCCGGGACTAGCGGGATGAATGAGCAGTTCTTC.

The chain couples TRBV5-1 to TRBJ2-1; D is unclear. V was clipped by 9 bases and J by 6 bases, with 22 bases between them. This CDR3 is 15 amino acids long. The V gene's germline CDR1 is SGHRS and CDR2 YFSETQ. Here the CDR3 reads CATTPGPQNGNEQFF. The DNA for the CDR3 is TGCGCCACCACCCCCGGGCCTCAGAACGGCAATGAGCAGTTCTTC.

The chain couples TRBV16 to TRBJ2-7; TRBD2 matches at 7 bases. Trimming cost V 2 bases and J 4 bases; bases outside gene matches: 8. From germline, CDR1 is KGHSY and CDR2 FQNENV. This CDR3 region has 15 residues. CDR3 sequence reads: CASSQRAGVFYEQYF. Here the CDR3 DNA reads TGTGCCAGCAGCCAACGGGCGGGAGTGTTTTACGAGCAGTACTTC.

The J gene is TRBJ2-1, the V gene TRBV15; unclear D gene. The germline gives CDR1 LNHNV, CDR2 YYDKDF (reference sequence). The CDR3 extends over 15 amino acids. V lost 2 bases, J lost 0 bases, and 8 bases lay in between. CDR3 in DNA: TGTGCCACCAGCAGAAGCATAAGCTCCTACAATGAGCAGTTCTTC. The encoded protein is CATSRSISSYNEQFF.

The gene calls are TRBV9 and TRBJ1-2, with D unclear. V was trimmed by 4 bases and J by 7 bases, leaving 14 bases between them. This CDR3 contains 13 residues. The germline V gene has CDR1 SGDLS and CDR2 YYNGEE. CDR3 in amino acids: CASSSEMPLGYTF. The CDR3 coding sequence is TGTGCCAGCAGCTCAGAAATGCCGCTTGGCTACACCTTC.

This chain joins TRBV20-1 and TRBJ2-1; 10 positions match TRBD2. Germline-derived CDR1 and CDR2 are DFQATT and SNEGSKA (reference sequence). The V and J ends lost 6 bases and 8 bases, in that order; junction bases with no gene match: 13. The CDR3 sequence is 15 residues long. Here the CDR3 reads CSAKSESGRVDEQFF. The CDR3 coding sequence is TGCAGTGCAAAATCAGAGAGCGGGAGGGTCGATGAGCAGTTCTTC.

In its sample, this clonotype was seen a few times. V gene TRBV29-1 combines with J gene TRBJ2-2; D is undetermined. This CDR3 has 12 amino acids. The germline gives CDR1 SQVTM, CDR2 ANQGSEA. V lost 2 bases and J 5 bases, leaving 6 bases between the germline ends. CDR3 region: CSVELETGELFF. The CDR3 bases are TGCAGCGTTGAATTAGAAACCGGGGAGCTGTTTTTT.

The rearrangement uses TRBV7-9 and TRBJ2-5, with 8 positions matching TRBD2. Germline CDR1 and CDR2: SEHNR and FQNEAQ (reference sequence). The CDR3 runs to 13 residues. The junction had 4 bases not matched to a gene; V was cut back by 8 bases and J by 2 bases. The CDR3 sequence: CASAGGEQETQYF. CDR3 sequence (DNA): TGTGCCAGCGCCGGGGGGGAGCAAGAGACCCAGTACTTC.

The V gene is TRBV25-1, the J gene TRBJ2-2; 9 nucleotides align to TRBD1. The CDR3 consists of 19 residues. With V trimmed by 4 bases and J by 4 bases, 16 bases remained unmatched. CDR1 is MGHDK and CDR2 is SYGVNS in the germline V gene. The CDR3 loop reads CASSVSTHRVTGGTGELFF. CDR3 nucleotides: TGTGCCAGCAGTGTGTCGACCCACCGAGTGACAGGGGGCACCGGGGAGCTGTTTTTT.

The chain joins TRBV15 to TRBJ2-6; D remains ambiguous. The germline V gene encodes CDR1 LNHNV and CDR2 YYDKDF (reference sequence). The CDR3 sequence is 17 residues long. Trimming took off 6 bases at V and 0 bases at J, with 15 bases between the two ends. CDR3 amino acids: CATSEVLGPSGANVLTF. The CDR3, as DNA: TGTGCCACCAGTGAAGTCCTGGGCCCCTCTGGGGCCAACGTCCTGACTTTC.

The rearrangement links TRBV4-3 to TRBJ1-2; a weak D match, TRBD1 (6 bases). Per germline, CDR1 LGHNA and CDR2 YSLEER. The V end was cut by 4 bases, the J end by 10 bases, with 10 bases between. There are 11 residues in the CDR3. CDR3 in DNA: TGCGCCAGCAGCCGGGACAACTACTACACCTTC. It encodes CASSRDNYYTF.

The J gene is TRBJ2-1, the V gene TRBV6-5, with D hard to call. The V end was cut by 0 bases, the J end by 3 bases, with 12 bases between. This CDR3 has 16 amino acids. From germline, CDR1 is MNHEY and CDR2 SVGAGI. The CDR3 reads CASSYSGRGNYNEQFF. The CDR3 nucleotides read TGTGCCAGCAGTTACTCGGGTAGAGGTAACTACAATGAGCAGTTCTTC.

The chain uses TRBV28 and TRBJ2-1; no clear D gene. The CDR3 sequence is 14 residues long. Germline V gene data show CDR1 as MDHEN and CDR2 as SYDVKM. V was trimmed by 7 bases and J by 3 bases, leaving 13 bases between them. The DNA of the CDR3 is TGTGCCAGCACCCACAACGAGAACTACAATGAGCAGTTCTTC. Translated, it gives CASTHNENYNEQFF.

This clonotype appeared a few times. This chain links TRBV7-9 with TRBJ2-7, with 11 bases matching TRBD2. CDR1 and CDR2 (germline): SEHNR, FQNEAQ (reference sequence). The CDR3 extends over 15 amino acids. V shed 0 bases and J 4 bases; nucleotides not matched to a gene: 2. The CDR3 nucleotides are TGTGCCAGCAGCTTAGCCCTAGCGGGAGGTTACGAGCAGTACTTC. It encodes CASSLALAGGYEQYF. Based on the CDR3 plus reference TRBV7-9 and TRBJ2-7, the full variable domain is DTGVSQNPRHKITKRGQNVTFRCDPISEHNRLYWYRQTLGQGPEFLTYFQNEAQLEKSRLLSDRFSAERPKGSFSTLEIQRTEQGDSAMYLCASSLALAGGYEQYFGPGTRLTVT.

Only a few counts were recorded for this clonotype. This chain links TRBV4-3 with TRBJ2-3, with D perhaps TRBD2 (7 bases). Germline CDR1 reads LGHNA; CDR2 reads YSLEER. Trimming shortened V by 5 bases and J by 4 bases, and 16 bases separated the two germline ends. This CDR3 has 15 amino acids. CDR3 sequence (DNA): TGCGCCAGCAGCAAAGGGGGGGCTAGGGCAGATACGCAGTATTTT. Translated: CASSKGGARADTQYF.

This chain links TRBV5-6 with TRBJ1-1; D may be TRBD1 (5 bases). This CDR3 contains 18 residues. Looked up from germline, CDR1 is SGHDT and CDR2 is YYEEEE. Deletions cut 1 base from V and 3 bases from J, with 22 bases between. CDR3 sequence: CASSLIIVGTPTYTEAFF. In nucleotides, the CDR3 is TGTGCCAGCAGCTTGATTATCGTCGGGACCCCGACCTACACTGAAGCTTTCTTT.

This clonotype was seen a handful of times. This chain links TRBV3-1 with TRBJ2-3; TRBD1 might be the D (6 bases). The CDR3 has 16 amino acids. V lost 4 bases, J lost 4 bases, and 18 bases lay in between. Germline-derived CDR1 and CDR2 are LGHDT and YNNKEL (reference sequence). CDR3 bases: TGTGCCAGCAGCCGAATGTCGGCAGGGGAGCCAGATACGCAGTATTTT. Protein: CASSRMSAGEPDTQYF.

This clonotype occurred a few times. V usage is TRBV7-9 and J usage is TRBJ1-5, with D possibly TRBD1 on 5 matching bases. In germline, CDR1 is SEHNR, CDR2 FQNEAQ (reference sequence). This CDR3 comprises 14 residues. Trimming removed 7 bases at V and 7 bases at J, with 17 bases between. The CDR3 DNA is TGTGCCAGCACTCAGGGAGATGCAGGGCAGCCCCAGCATTTT. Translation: CASTQGDAGQPQHF.